The 10 T cell receptor beta chains reported below all come from one sample, sequenced in a study of T cell responses to AZD1222 COVID-19 vaccine. Data came from immunoSEQ multiplex PCR; TCRdb stores just in-frame clones and leaves some out. The table has 120,000 or so clones, 80% to 90% seen once; the top ten hold 11%. This material consisted of peripheral blood, taken on day 0 of MenACWY control vaccination. Receptors originate from an adult in good health.

This chain joins TRBV7-9 and TRBJ2-1, with TRBD1 as a possible D gene (6 bases). CDR3 length equals 15 residues. The germline CDR1 and CDR2 sequences are SEHNR and FQNEAQ (reference sequence). V lost 8 bases, J lost 3 bases, and 17 bases lay in between. The CDR3: CASFSPGHLYNEQFF. CDR3 DNA sequence: TGTGCCAGCTTTTCCCCGGGACACCTCTACAATGAGCAGTTCTTC.

The chain couples TRBV4-2 to TRBJ2-3, with D possibly matching TRBD2 (6 bases). From germline, CDR1 is LGHNA and CDR2 YNFKEQ. This CDR3 is 16 amino acids long. The V end was cut by 6 bases, the J end by 0 bases, with 16 bases between. In DNA form, the CDR3 reads TGTGCCAGCAGAGAAAATTTAGCGGAAAGCACAGATACGCAGTATTTT. Encoded protein: CASRENLAESTDTQYF.

The rearrangement joins TRBV15 to TRBJ2-1, with 7 bases fitting TRBD1. This CDR3 contains 12 residues. The J segment lost 6 bases and the V segment lost 9 bases, leaving 5 bases of the junction unmatched. From germline, CDR1 is LNHNV and CDR2 YYDKDF (reference sequence). CDR3 sequence: CATRDSSNEQFF. In DNA, the CDR3 is TGTGCCACTAGGGACAGTTCCAATGAGCAGTTCTTC.

V usage is TRBV4-3 and J usage is TRBJ2-1; 10 nucleotides agree with TRBD2. Germline values: CDR1 LGHNA, CDR2 YSLEER. The CDR3 is 17 residues long. Trimming at V came to 0 bases and at J to 4 bases, leaving 6 bases not matched to a gene. This CDR3 reads CASSQDARTSGYNEQFF. The CDR3 DNA is TGCGCCAGCAGCCAAGATGCCAGGACTAGCGGATACAATGAGCAGTTCTTC.

The V call is TRBV6-4, the J call TRBJ2-3; weak D call: TRBD2 (6 bases). Germline loops: CDR1 MRHNA, CDR2 SNTAGT. The CDR3 length is 16 residues. Trimming removed 2 bases from V and 0 bases from J, with 12 bases in between. CDR3 DNA sequence: TGTGCCAGCAGTGACGCCTCTAGCGCTAGCACAGATACGCAGTATTTT. Protein: CASSDASSASTDTQYF.

The chain joins TRBV29-1 to TRBJ2-1; D possibly corresponds to TRBD2 (6 bases). CDR1 and CDR2 from the germline V gene are SQVTM and ANQGSEA. The CDR3 covers 10 residues. With 7 bases removed from V and 7 bases from J, the gap between germline ends came to 8 bases. The CDR3: CSGGENEQFF. CDR3 in DNA: TGCAGCGGGGGGGAAAATGAGCAGTTCTTC.

This clone has just a few counts. V is TRBV9 and J is TRBJ2-7; TRBD1 agrees at 7 bases. The J segment lost 0 bases and the V segment lost 4 bases, leaving 7 bases of the junction unmatched. The CDR3 consists of 15 residues. The germline V gene encodes CDR1 SGDLS and CDR2 YYNGEE. CDR3 sequence reads: CASSPRTGYSYEQYF. CDR3 sequence (DNA): TGTGCCAGCAGCCCACGGACAGGATACTCCTACGAGCAGTACTTC.

This clone was counted a few times. The rearrangement uses TRBV5-5 and TRBJ1-1; D uncertain. Germline V gene sequence: CDR1 SGHKS, CDR2 YYEKEE (reference sequence). The CDR3 sequence is 14 residues long. Between the trimmed V and J ends, which lost 0 bases and 3 bases, there was a span of 9 bases. The CDR3 nucleotides are TGTGCCAGCAGCTTGGGGGATAGCTACACTGAAGCTTTCTTT. Translation: CASSLGDSYTEAFF.

CDR3 sequence: CASSLWGSVYGYTF. CDR3 bases: TGTGCCAGCAGTTTGTGGGGATCGGTCTATGGCTACACCTTC. V usage is TRBV27 and J usage is TRBJ1-2; the D is unclear. The CDR3 is 14 amino acids. V lost 3 bases and J 4 bases, leaving 12 bases between the germline ends. Germline CDR1 reads MNHEY; CDR2 reads SMNVEV (reference sequence).

This clone was seen a handful of times. The chain employs TRBV27 and TRBJ2-7; D is tentatively TRBD1 or TRBD2 (5 bases each). This CDR3 spans 16 amino acids. Germline V gives CDR1 MNHEY, CDR2 SMNVEV (reference sequence). The V end lost 6 bases, the J end lost 7 bases, and 25 bases lay between the germline ends. The CDR3 is CASSKTTGDGLLEQYF. Here the CDR3 DNA reads TGTGCCAGCAGCAAAACAACCGGGGACGGCCTTCTAGAGCAGTACTTC.